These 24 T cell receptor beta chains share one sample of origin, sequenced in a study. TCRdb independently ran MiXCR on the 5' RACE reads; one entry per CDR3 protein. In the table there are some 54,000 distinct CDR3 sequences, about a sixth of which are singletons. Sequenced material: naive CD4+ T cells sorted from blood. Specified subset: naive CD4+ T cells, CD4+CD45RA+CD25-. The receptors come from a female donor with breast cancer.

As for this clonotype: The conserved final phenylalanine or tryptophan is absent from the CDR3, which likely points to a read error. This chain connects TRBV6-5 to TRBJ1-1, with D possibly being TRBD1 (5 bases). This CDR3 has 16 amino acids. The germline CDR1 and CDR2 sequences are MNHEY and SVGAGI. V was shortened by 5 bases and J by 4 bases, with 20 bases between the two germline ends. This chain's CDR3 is CASSEWSGRVGTEAFS. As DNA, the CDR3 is TGTGCCAGCAGTGAGTGGTCAGGGAGGGTTGGCACTGAAGCTTTCTCT.

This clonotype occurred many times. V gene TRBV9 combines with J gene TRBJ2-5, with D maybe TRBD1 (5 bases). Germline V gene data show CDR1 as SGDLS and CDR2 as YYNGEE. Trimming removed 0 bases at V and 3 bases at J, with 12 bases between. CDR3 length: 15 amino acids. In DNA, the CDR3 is TGTGCCAGCAGCGTAGGGGGCAGGGTAGAAGAGACCCAGTACTTC. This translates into CASSVGGRVEETQYF.

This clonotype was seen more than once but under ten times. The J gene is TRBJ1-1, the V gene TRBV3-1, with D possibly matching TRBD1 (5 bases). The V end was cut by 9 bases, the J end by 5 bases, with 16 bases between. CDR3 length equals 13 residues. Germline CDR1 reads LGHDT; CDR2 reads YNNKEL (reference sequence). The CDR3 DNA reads TGTGCCAGTACCGGGACGCACAAGACTGAAGCTTTCTTT. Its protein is CASTGTHKTEAFF.

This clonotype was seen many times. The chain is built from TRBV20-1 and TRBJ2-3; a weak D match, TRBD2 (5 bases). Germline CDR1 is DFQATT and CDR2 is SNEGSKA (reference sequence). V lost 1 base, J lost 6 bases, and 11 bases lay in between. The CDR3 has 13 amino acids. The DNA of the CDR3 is TGCAGTGCTAGAGTCGGCGGGTCTGATACGCAGTATTTT. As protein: CSARVGGSDTQYF.

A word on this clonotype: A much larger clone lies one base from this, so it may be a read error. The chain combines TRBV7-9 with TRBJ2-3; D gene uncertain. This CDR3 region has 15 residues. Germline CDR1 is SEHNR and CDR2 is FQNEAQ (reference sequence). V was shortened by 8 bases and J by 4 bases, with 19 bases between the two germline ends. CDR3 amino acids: CASRPLLHDADTQYF. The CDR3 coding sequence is TGTGCCAGCCGCCCGCTGTTGCACGACGCAGATACGCAGTATTTT.

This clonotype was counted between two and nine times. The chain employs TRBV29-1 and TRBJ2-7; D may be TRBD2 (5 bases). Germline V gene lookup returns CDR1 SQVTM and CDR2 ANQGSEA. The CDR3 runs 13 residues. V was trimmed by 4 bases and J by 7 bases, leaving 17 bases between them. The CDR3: CSVAVSLGREQYF. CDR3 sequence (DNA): TGCAGCGTTGCGGTCTCCCTGGGGAGAGAGCAGTACTTC.

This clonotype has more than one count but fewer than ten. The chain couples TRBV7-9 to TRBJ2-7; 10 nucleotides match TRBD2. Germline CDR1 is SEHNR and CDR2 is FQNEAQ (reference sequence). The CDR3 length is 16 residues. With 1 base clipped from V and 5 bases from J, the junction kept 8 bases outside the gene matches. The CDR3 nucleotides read TGTGCCAGCAGCTTAGGACGGGGCCTAGCGGGAGACGAGCAGTACTTC. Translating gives CASSLGRGLAGDEQYF.

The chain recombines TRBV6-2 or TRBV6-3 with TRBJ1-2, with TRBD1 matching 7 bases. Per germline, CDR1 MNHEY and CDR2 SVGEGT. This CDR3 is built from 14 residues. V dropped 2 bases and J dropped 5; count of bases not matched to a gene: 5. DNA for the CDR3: TGTGCCAGCAGTTACGCGGGGGACAGTTATGGCTACACCTTC. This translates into CASSYAGDSYGYTF.

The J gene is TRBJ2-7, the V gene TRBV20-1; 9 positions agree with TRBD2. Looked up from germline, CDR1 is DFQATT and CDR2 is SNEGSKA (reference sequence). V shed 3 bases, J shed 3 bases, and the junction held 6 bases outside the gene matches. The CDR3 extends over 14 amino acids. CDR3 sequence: CSASRQTSGYEQYF. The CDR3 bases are TGCAGTGCTAGCCGACAGACTAGCGGCTACGAGCAGTACTTC.

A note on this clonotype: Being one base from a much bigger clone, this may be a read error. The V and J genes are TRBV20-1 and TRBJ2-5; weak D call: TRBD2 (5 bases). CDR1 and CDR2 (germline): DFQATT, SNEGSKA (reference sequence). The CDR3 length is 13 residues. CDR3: CSARVPLGETQHF. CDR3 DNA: TGCAGTGCTAGAGTCCCCCTTGGGGAGACCCAGCACTTC.

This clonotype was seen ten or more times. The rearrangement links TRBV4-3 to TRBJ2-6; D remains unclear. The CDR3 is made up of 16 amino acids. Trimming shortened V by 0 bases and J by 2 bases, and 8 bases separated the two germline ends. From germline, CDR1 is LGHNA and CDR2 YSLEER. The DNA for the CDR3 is TGCGCCAGCAGCCAAGATCTTCAGGCTGGGGCCAACGTCCTGACTTTC. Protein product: CASSQDLQAGANVLTF.

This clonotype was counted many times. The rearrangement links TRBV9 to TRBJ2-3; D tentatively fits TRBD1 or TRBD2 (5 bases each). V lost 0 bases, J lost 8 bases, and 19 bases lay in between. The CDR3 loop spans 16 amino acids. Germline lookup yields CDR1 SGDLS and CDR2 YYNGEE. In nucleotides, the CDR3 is TGTGCCAGCAGCGTAGATGGGCGACTGGGGGTCGTTACGCAGTATTTT. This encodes CASSVDGRLGVVTQYF.

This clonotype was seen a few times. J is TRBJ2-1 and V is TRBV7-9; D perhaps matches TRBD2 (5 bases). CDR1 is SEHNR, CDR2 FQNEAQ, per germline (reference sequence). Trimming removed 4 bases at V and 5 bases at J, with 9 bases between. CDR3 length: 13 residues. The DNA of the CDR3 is TGTGCCAGCAGCTGGTCGCGGGACAATGAGCAGTTCTTC. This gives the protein CASSWSRDNEQFF.

CDR3: CASTLRDRNTEAFF. The CDR3 DNA reads TGTGCCAGCACCCTCCGGGACCGGAACACTGAAGCTTTCTTT. This sequence joins TRBV12-3 or TRBV12-4 and TRBJ1-1; possible D gene TRBD1, 5 bases. The CDR3 is 14 amino acids. V was cut by 7 bases and J by 1 base, with 13 bases left in between.

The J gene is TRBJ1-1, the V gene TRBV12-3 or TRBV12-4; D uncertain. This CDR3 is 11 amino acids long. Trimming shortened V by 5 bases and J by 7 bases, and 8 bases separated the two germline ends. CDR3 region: CASSINVEAFF. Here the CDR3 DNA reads TGTGCCAGCAGTATAAACGTTGAAGCTTTCTTT.

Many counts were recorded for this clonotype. This CDR3 reads CASSPGLAGADTQYF. The DNA of the CDR3 is TGTGCCAGCAGCCCGGGACTAGCGGGAGCTGATACGCAGTATTTT. This chain joins TRBV7-8 and TRBJ2-3, with 14 bases aligning to TRBD2. Unmatched junction bases numbered 4, after V lost 5 bases and J lost 6 bases. There are 15 residues in the CDR3. Germline loops: CDR1 SGHVS, CDR2 FQNEAQ.

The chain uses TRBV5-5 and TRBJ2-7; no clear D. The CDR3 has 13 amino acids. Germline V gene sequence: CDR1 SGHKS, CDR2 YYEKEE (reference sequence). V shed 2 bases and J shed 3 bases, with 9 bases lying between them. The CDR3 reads CASSFDWDYEQYF. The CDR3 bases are TGTGCCAGCAGCTTTGATTGGGACTACGAGCAGTACTTC.

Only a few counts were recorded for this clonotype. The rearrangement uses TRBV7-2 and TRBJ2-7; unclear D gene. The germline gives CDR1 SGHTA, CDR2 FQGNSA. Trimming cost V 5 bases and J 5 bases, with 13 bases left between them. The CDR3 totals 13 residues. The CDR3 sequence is CASSTYLEHEQYF. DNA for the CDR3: TGTGCCAGCAGCACCTATCTAGAGCACGAGCAGTACTTC. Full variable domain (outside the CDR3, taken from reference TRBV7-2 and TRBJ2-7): GAGVSQSPSNKVTEKGKDVELRCDPISGHTALYWYRQSLGQGLEFLIYFQGNSAPDKSGLPSDRFSAERTGGSVSTLTIQRTQQEDSAVYLCASSTYLEHEQYFGPGTRLTVT.

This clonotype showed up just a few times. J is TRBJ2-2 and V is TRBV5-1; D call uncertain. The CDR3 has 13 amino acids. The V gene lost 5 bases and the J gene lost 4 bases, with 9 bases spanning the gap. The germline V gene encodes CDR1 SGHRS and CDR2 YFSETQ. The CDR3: CASSRGTTGELFF. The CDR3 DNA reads TGCGCCAGCAGTCGAGGAACCACCGGGGAGCTGTTTTTT.

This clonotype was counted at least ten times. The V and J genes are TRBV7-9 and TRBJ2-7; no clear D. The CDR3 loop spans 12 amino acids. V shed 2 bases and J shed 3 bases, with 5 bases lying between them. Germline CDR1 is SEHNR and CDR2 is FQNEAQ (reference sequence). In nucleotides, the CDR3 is TGTGCCAGCAGCTTAAATGGCTACGAGCAGTACTTC. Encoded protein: CASSLNGYEQYF.

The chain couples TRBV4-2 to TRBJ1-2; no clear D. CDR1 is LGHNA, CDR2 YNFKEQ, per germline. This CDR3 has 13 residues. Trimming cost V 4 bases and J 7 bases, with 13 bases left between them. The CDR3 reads CASSPVRMGGYTF. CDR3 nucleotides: TGTGCCAGCAGCCCGGTGAGGATGGGTGGCTACACCTTC.

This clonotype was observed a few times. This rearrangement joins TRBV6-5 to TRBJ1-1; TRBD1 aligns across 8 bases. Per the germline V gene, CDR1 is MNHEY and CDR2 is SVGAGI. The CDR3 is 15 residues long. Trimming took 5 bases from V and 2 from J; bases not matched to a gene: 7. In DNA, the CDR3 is TGTGCCAGCAGTACCACCGGGACAGGTAACACTGAAGCTTTCTTT. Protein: CASSTTGTGNTEAFF.

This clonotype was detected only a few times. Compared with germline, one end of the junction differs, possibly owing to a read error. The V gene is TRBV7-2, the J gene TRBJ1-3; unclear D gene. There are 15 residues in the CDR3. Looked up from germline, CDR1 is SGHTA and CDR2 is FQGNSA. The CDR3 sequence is CASSQGILSGSTIYF. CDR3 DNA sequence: TGTGCCAGCAGCCAAGGGATTCTCTCTGGAAGCACCATATATTTT.

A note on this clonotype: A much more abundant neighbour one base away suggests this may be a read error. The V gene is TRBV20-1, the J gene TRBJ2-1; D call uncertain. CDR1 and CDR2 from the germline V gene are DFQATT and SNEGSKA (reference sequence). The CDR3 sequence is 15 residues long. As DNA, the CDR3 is TGCAGTGCCCGATCAGGTTGGCTAGGTGTCAATGAGCAGGTCTTC. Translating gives CSARSGWLGVNEQVF.